Following are 14 T cell receptor beta chains from one sample sequenced in a study of immune evolution from preneoplasia to lung adenocarcinoma. Profiling relied on immunoSEQ multiplex PCR, and the TCRdb table lists in-frame clones only, not all of them. The table shows about 41,000 clones, with 70% to 80% occurring only once. Source material: FFPE invasive lung adenocarcinoma tissue. These TCRs come from a person aged 55 to 75 with lung adenocarcinoma.

This sequence joins TRBV6-5 and TRBJ1-4; no clear D. The CDR3 totals 13 residues. Looked up from germline, CDR1 is MNHEY and CDR2 is SVGAGI. This CDR3 is CASGGPTREKLFF. Written as DNA, the CDR3 is TGTGCAAGCGGTGGCCCTACCAGAGAAAAACTGTTTTTT.

This chain links TRBV28 with TRBJ2-7; D is ambiguous. Germline CDR1 MDHEN, CDR2 SYDVKM. The V gene lost 5 bases and the J gene lost 7 bases, with 9 bases spanning the gap. The CDR3 sequence is 11 residues long. In DNA form, the CDR3 reads TGTGCCAGCAGTATTCTTGGGGAGCAGTACTTC. It yields the protein CASSILGEQYF.

The chain carries TRBV18 and TRBJ2-7, with TRBD1 matching 11 bases. The CDR3 covers 15 residues. The V and J ends lost 5 bases and 6 bases, in that order; junction bases with no gene match: 9. Germline V gene data show CDR1 as KGHSH and CDR2 as LQKENI. The CDR3 spells CASSGISGTGGEQYF. CDR3 DNA sequence: TGTGCCAGCTCAGGGATCTCCGGGACAGGGGGCGAGCAGTACTTC.

The rearrangement uses TRBV11-3 and TRBJ2-6; 10 bases are a match to TRBD2. The CDR3 contains 19 residues. CDR1 and CDR2 (germline): SGHNT, YENEEA. V lost 1 base to trimming and J lost 0 bases; unmatched junction nucleotides: 6. In DNA, the CDR3 is TGTGCCAGCAGCTTAGCCGGCACTAGCGGGGACTCTGGGGCCAACGTCCTGACTTTC. Protein sequence: CASSLAGTSGDSGANVLTF.

This rearrangement joins TRBV9 to TRBJ1-5, with D unresolved. Germline CDR1 SGDLS, CDR2 YYNGEE. V was shortened by 0 bases and J by 10 bases, with 11 bases between the two germline ends. This CDR3 comprises 13 residues. In DNA form, the CDR3 reads TGTGCCAGCAGCGTAGATGATTCAGCTCCCCAGCATTTT. It is translated as CASSVDDSAPQHF.

This clone was counted a single time. The CDR3 loop reads CASSSTGRITEAFF. CDR3 in DNA: TGTGCCAGCAGCTCGACAGGGAGGATCACTGAAGCTTTCTTT. The chain combines TRBV13 with TRBJ1-1; 7 nucleotides align to TRBD1. CDR3 length equals 14 residues. Germline V gene data show CDR1 as PRHDT and CDR2 as FYEKMQ (reference sequence). V lost 4 bases and J lost 4; bases outside the gene matches: 6.

This clone was found a few times. This chain uses TRBV11-3 with TRBJ2-5; D unclear. The CDR3 covers 16 residues. V gave up 1 base and J gave up 1 base, with 13 bases separating them. CDR1 and CDR2 from the germline V gene are SGHNT and YENEEA. The DNA for the CDR3 is TGTGCCAGCAGCTTAGTAGTTTTCAGCTCCCAAGAGACCCAGTACTTC. This codes for CASSLVVFSSQETQYF.

The chain joins TRBV30 to TRBJ1-3; tentative D call: TRBD1 (6 bases). V lost 0 bases, J lost 5 bases, and 14 bases lay in between. Germline values: CDR1 GTSNPN, CDR2 SVGIG (reference sequence). The CDR3 spans 15 residues. This CDR3 reads CAWSVYRELRNTIYF. The CDR3 DNA is TGTGCCTGGAGTGTATACAGGGAACTAAGAAACACCATATATTTT.

The rearrangement links TRBV29-1 to TRBJ2-1; TRBD2 matches 13 bases. This CDR3 is 16 amino acids long. Trimming took 6 bases from V and 8 from J; bases not matched to a gene: 13. CDR1 and CDR2 (germline): SQVTM, ANQGSEA. This CDR3 reads CSVPGLAGAWGDEQFF. The DNA for the CDR3 is TGCAGCGTCCCTGGACTAGCGGGAGCGTGGGGGGATGAGCAGTTCTTC.

About this clone: A junction boundary mismatches the germline segment, possibly from a read error. The chain carries TRBV5-1 and TRBJ1-1; TRBD1 is a possible D gene (6 bases). The germline V gene has CDR1 SGHRS and CDR2 YFSETQ. This CDR3 has 13 residues. CDR3: CASSLTGNSEAFF. The DNA for the CDR3 is TGCGCCAGCAGCTTGACAGGGAACTCTGAAGCTTTCTTT. The full variable domain, in which reference TRBV5-1 and TRBJ1-1 provide the parts outside the CDR3, is KAGVTQTPRYLIKTRGQQVTLSCSPISGHRSVSWYQQTPGQGLQFLFEYFSETQRNKGNFPGRFSGRQFSNSRSEMNVSTLELGDSALYLCASSLTGNSEAFFGQGTRLTVV.

The chain carries TRBV7-3 and TRBJ2-7; 10 bases map to TRBD2. V shed 1 base, J shed 5 bases, and the junction held 17 bases outside the gene matches. The CDR3 totals 19 residues. Germline CDR1 reads SGHTA; CDR2 reads FQGTGA. As DNA, the CDR3 is TGTGCCAGCAGCTTAAAGGCCCGGGTAGCGGGAGGAGAGGTGAACGAGCAGTACTTC. It is translated as CASSLKARVAGGEVNEQYF.

The chain combines TRBV7-2 with TRBJ2-7, with D possibly being TRBD2 (5 bases). V was pared by 5 bases and J by 3 bases, with 14 bases between. This CDR3 comprises 14 residues. Germline CDR1 and CDR2: SGHTA and FQGNSA. CDR3 residues: CASSPERTFYEQYF. CDR3 DNA: TGTGCCAGCAGCCCGGAGCGGACGTTCTACGAGCAGTACTTC.

This sequence joins TRBV5-1 and TRBJ2-1; TRBD1 might be the D (5 bases). Trimming left V 1 base short and J 0 bases short, with 8 bases between. The V gene's germline CDR1 is SGHRS and CDR2 YFSETQ. CDR3 size: 15 residues. CDR3 sequence reads: CASSLRDSSYNEQFF. DNA of the CDR3: TGCGCCAGCAGCTTGCGCGACAGCTCCTACAATGAGCAGTTCTTC.

This chain links TRBV6-1 with TRBJ2-2, with TRBD1 as a possible D gene (5 bases). Trimming left V 7 bases short and J 3 bases short, with 12 bases between. Germline CDR1 MNHNS, CDR2 SASEGT. The CDR3 is made up of 14 amino acids. The CDR3 region has the DNA TGTGCCAGCAATGCAGGGTCGGACACCGGGGAGCTGTTTTTT. Translation: CASNAGSDTGELFF.